A selection of T cell receptor beta chains follows, all from one sample in a study of blood T cell repertoires in COVID-19. The repertoire was sequenced with immunoSEQ multiplex PCR; TCRdb's copy has only in-frame clones and lacks some. The profile covers under 450,000 clones, with about nine tenths appearing a single time and approximately 1.5% taken by the ten largest. The sequenced sample was peripheral blood. The receptor source for this set is a middle-aged woman with COVID-19, enrolled during active disease. CDR3s include the opening cysteine and the closing phenylalanine or tryptophan. The D gene is left open where the match is weak. Expanded clones get a size class; other rows say once, few or many, or leave the size out.

V,J,D,size,CDR3,DNA
TRBV7-9,TRBJ2-7,.,.,CASSDTKQYF,TGTGCCAGCAGCGACACAAAGCAGTACTTC
TRBV7-2,TRBJ1-2,TRBD1,.,CASSARGVGYGYTF,TGTGCCAGCAGCGCCAGGGGGGTAGGCTATGGCTACACCTTC
TRBV6-6,TRBJ1-4,.,.,CASSYSPLNEKLFF,TGTGCCAGCAGTTACTCTCCCCTTAATGAAAAACTGTTTTTT
TRBV4-3,TRBJ1-1,.,.,CASSQDSEIPKAFF,TGCGCCAGCAGCCAAGATAGCGAAATTCCCAAAGCTTTCTTT
TRBV4-3,TRBJ1-6,TRBD1,.,CASSNRGRFNSPLHF,TGCGCCAGCTCCAACAGGGGACGATTCAATTCACCCCTCCACTTT
TRBV6-2/TRBV6-3,TRBJ2-7,.,.,CASSYLVTMGAYEQYF,TGTGCCAGCAGTTACTTGGTGACAATGGGAGCCTACGAGCAGTACTTC
TRBV9,TRBJ1-1,.,.,CASSTRWGGTEAFF,TGTGCCAGCAGCACTAGATGGGGGGGCACTGAAGCTTTCTTT
TRBV7-2,TRBJ2-2,.,.,CASSLKAGGTGELFF,TGTGCCAGCAGCTTAAAAGCCGGAGGCACCGGGGAGCTGTTTTTT
TRBV7-3,TRBJ1-1,.,.,CASSGMTVNTEAFF,TGTGCCAGCAGCGGAATGACAGTGAACACTGAAGCTTTCTTT
TRBV7-9,TRBJ1-5,.,.,CASSLSGDNQPQHF,TGTGCCAGCAGCTTATCAGGGGACAATCAGCCCCAGCATTTT
TRBV25-1,TRBJ1-2,.,.,CASRRAGTDGYTF,TGTGCCAGCCGGAGGGCGGGAACGGATGGCTACACCTTC
TRBV28,TRBJ1-2,.,.,CASSSTTDSGLFLDGYTF,TGTGCCAGCAGTTCAACTACCGACTCTGGGTTATTCCTTGATGGCTACACCTTC
TRBV6-2/TRBV6-3,TRBJ1-5,.,.,CASSYGAGLSNQPQHF,TGTGCCAGCAGTTACGGGGCAGGGTTAAGCAATCAGCCCCAGCATTTT
TRBV6-5,TRBJ1-2,.,.,CASSYGEDYGYTF,TGTGCCAGCAGTTACGGGGAGGACTATGGCTACACCTTC
TRBV11-2,TRBJ1-5,TRBD1,.,CASSEDREQPQHF,TGTGCCAGCAGCGAGGACAGGGAACAGCCCCAGCATTTT
TRBV21-1,TRBJ1-6,.,.,CASDPLRDSYNSPLHF,TGTGCCAGCGACCCCCTCCGGGATTCCTATAATTCACCCCTCCACTTT
TRBV5-1,TRBJ2-1,.,.,CASCREALYNEQFF,TGCGCCAGTTGTCGTGAGGCTCTCTACAATGAGCAGTTCTTC
TRBV28,TRBJ2-6,.,.,CASRMQALGANVLTF,TGTGCCAGCAGGATGCAGGCCCTGGGGGCCAACGTCCTGACTTTC
TRBV2,TRBJ2-7,.,.,CASSLDHGGAQYF,TGTGCCAGCAGTCTGGACCACGGGGGAGCGCAGTACTTC
TRBV7-2,TRBJ1-2,TRBD1,.,CASSLDPTGDYGYTF,TGTGCCAGCAGCTTAGACCCGACAGGGGACTATGGCTACACCTTC
TRBV13,TRBJ2-5,TRBD1,.,CASSPQGALQETQYF,TGTGCCAGCAGCCCACAGGGGGCGCTCCAAGAGACCCAGTACTTC
TRBV6-4,TRBJ2-6,TRBD1,.,CASSDEGRGRFGANVLTF,TGTGCCAGCAGTGACGAGGGCAGGGGGCGTTTTGGGGCCAACGTCCTGACTTTC
TRBV4-1,TRBJ2-1,TRBD1,.,CASSPTGTGAYNEQFF,TGCGCCAGCAGTCCTACCGGGACAGGGGCCTACAATGAGCAGTTCTTC
TRBV7-2,TRBJ1-5,.,.,CASSPTSTHKQPQHF,TGTGCCAGCAGCCCCACATCCACCCACAAACAGCCCCAGCATTTT
TRBV4-2,TRBJ2-7,TRBD2,.,CASSQVAGGSYEQYF,TGTGCCAGCAGCCAAGTAGCGGGGGGATCCTACGAGCAGTACTTC
TRBV30,TRBJ2-7,.,.,CAWSGQFYEQYF,TGTGCCTGGAGTGGACAGTTCTACGAGCAGTACTTC
TRBV5-1,TRBJ1-4,.,.,CASSSGTSGGEKLFF,TGCGCCAGCAGCTCCGGGACGTCGGGGGGTGAAAAACTGTTTTTT
TRBV11-2,TRBJ2-2,.,once,CASSVQGDPGELFF,TGTGCCAGCTCGGTTCAGGGCGACCCCGGGGAGCTGTTTTTT
TRBV28,TRBJ1-5,.,.,CASRSGKTNQPQHF,TGTGCCAGCAGGTCGGGAAAGACCAATCAGCCCCAGCATTTT
TRBV5-1,TRBJ2-2,.,.,CASSSPSWSTGELFF,TGCGCCAGCAGCTCCCCCTCCTGGAGCACCGGGGAGCTGTTTTTT
TRBV29-1,TRBJ1-1,TRBD1,.,CSVHTGGRGTEAFF,TGCAGCGTACACACAGGGGGCAGAGGAACTGAAGCTTTCTTT
TRBV6-2/TRBV6-3,TRBJ2-1,TRBD2,once,CASSLATSGGPSSYNEQFF,TGTGCCAGCAGCCTGGCGACTAGCGGGGGGCCGAGCTCCTACAATGAGCAGTTCTTC
TRBV28,TRBJ1-6,.,few,CASTPGVGSPLHF,TGTGCCAGCACCCCAGGGGTAGGGTCACCCCTCCACTTT
TRBV6-5,TRBJ1-1,.,.,CASTPGGPSTEAFF,TGTGCCAGCACCCCGGGGGGCCCCAGCACTGAAGCTTTCTTT
TRBV18,TRBJ1-4,.,.,CASSPLRGGWGEKLFF,TGTGCCAGCTCCCCCTTGCGGGGGGGCTGGGGGGAAAAACTGTTTTTT
TRBV28,TRBJ2-5,TRBD1,.,CASSPGTGPLAETQYF,TGTGCCAGCAGTCCAGGGACAGGCCCCCTTGCAGAGACCCAGTACTTC
TRBV28,TRBJ1-1,.,few,CASSLTQGNTEAFF,TGTGCCAGCAGTCTTACCCAGGGGAACACTGAAGCTTTCTTT
TRBV7-3,TRBJ2-1,.,.,CASSPMSGDNEQFF,TGTGCCAGCAGCCCCATGTCGGGGGACAATGAGCAGTTCTTC
TRBV29-1,TRBJ1-1,.,.,CSVAKGAEAFF,TGCAGCGTTGCAAAGGGGGCTGAAGCTTTCTTT
TRBV5-1,TRBJ2-2,.,once,CASSLVGTGANTGELFF,TGCGCCAGCAGCTTGGTGGGTACGGGGGCGAACACCGGGGAGCTGTTTTTT
TRBV5-6,TRBJ1-2,.,.,CASSFAAANYGYTF,TGTGCCAGCAGCTTCGCGGCGGCTAACTATGGCTACACCTTC
TRBV5-6,TRBJ1-1,TRBD1,.,CASSRRTGMNTEAFF,TGTGCCAGCAGCCGAAGGACAGGAATGAACACTGAAGCTTTCTTT
TRBV7-2,TRBJ2-5,.,few,CASSLKPQETQYF,TGTGCCAGCAGCTTAAAGCCTCAAGAGACCCAGTACTTC
TRBV2,TRBJ1-1,.,.,CASSPAGWNTEAFF,TGTGCCAGCAGTCCCGCGGGGTGGAACACTGAAGCTTTCTTT
TRBV14,TRBJ1-6,TRBD1,.,CASSQVRSGGSPLHF,TGTGCCAGCAGCCAAGTAAGGTCAGGGGGATCACCCCTCCACTTT
TRBV6-2/TRBV6-3,TRBJ2-1,.,.,CASSYALANEQFF,TGTGCCAGCAGTTACGCACTAGCTAATGAGCAGTTCTTC
TRBV24-1,TRBJ1-5,TRBD1,few,CATGTGGPDQPQHF,TGTGCCACCGGGACAGGGGGGCCGGATCAGCCCCAGCATTTT
TRBV14,TRBJ2-2,.,.,CASRRRENTGELFF,TGTGCCAGCCGCCGGAGGGAGAACACCGGGGAGCTGTTTTTT
TRBV5-1,TRBJ1-5,.,.,CASSLDWGPGRPQHF,TGCGCCAGCAGCCTGGATTGGGGCCCTGGACGGCCCCAGCATTTT
TRBV7-6,TRBJ2-7,TRBD2,.,CASSGGVAGVYEQYF,TGTGCCAGCAGCGGAGGGGTAGCGGGCGTCTACGAGCAGTACTTC
TRBV10-3,TRBJ2-7,.,once,CAISATRDEQYF,TGTGCCATCAGTGCCACACGGGACGAGCAGTACTTC
TRBV15,TRBJ1-2,.,.,CATSRGTGTSYGYTF,TGTGCCACCAGCCGAGGAACCGGGACAAGCTATGGCTACACCTTC
TRBV14,TRBJ2-3,TRBD1,.,CASSRTGGSTDTQYF,TGTGCCAGCAGCCGAACAGGGGGTAGCACAGATACGCAGTATTTT
TRBV6-2/TRBV6-3,TRBJ1-6,TRBD1,.,CASSQRPGRDSSSYNSPLHF,TGTGCCAGCAGCCAAAGGCCGGGACGGGACAGCAGCTCCTATAATTCACCCCTCCACTTT
TRBV11-2,TRBJ1-1,.,.,CASSLRQGITEAFF,TGTGCCAGCAGCTTAAGGCAGGGTATTACTGAAGCTTTCTTT